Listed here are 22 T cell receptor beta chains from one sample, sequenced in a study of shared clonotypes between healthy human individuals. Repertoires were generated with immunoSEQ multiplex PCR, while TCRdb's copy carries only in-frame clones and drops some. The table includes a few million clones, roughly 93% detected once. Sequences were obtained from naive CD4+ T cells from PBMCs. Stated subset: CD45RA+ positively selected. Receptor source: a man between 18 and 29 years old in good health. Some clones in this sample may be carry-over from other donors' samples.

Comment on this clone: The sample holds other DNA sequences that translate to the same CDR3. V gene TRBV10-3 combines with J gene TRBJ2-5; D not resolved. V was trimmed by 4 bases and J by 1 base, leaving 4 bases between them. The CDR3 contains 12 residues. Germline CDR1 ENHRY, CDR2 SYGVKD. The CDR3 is CAISGLQETQYF. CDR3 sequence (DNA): TGTGCCATCAGTGGCCTCCAAGAGACCCAGTACTTC.

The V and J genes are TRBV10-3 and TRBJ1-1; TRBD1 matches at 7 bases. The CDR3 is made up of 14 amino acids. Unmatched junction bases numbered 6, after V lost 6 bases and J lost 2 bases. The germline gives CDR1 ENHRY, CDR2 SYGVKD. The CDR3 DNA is TGTGCCATCAGGGCGGGACAGACAAACACTGAAGCTTTCTTT. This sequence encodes CAIRAGQTNTEAFF.

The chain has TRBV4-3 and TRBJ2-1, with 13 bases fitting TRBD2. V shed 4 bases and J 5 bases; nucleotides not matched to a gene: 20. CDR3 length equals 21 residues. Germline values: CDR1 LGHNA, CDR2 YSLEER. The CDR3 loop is CASSRFPQGPGLAGINNEQFF. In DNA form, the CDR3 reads TGCGCCAGCAGCCGATTTCCCCAGGGTCCGGGACTAGCGGGAATCAACAATGAGCAGTTCTTC.

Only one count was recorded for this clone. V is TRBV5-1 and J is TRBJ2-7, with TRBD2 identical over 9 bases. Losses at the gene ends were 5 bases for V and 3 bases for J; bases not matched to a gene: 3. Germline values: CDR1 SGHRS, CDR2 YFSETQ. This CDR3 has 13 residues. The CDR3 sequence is CASRQAGGYEQYF. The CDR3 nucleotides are TGCGCCAGCAGACAAGCGGGGGGCTACGAGCAGTACTTC. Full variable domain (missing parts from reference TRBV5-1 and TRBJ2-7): KAGVTQTPRYLIKTRGQQVTLSCSPISGHRSVSWYQQTPGQGLQFLFEYFSETQRNKGNFPGRFSGRQFSNSRSEMNVSTLELGDSALYLCASRQAGGYEQYFGPGTRLTVT.

The CDR3 region has the DNA TGTGCCAGCAGCCAAGGAAATGAGCAGTTCTTC. It encodes CASSQGNEQFF. The chain uses TRBV13 and TRBJ2-1; D unresolved. Germline CDR1 PRHDT, CDR2 FYEKMQ (reference sequence). CDR3 size: 11 residues. With 5 bases removed from V and 7 bases from J, the gap between germline ends came to 6 bases.

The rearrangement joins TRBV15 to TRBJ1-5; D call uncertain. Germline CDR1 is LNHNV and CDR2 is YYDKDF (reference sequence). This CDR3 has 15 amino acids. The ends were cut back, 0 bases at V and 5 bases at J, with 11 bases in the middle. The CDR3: CATSRDPQPDQPQHF. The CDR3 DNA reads TGTGCCACCAGCAGAGACCCTCAGCCCGATCAGCCCCAGCATTTT.

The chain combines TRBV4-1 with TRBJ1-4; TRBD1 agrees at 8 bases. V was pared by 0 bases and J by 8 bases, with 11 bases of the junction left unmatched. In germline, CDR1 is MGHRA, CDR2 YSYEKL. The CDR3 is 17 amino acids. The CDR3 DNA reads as TGCGCCAGCAGCCAAGAAGGTGGGACAGGTGTGCGCGAAAAACTGTTTTTT. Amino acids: CASSQEGGTGVREKLFF.

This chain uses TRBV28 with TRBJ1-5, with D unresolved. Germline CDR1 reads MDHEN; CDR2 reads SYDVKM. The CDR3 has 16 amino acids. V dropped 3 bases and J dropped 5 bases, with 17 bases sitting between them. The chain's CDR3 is CASSFRGAGQDQPQHF. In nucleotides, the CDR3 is TGTGCCAGCAGTTTCCGGGGTGCCGGGCAAGATCAGCCCCAGCATTTT.

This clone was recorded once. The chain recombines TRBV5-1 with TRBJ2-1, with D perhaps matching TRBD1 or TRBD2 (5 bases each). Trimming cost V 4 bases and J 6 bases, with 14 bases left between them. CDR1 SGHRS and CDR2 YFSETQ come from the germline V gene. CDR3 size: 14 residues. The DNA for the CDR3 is TGCGCCAGCAGCGGGGAGACAACAGGCAATGAGCAGTTCTTC. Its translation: CASSGETTGNEQFF.

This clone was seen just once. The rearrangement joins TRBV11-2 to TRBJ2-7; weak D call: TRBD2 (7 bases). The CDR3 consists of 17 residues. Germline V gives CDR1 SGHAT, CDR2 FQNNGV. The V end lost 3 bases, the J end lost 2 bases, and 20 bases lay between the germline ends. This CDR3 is CASSFRGGGVTTYEQYF. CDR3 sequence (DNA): TGTGCCAGCAGCTTTAGAGGGGGAGGGGTAACGACCTACGAGCAGTACTTC.

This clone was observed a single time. The CDR3 is CASSEQGTSYGYTF. The CDR3 DNA reads as TGTGCCAGCAGTGAACAGGGGACCTCTTATGGCTACACCTTC. The chain carries TRBV2 and TRBJ1-2; possible D gene TRBD1, 6 bases. V gave up 2 bases and J gave up 5 bases, with 12 bases separating them. Germline V gene data show CDR1 as SNHLY and CDR2 as FYNNEI. The CDR3 runs 14 residues.

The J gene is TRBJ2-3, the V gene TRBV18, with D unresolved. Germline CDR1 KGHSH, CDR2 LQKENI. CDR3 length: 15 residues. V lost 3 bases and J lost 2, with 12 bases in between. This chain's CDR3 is CASSPAEENTDTQYF. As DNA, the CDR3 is TGTGCCAGCTCACCCGCCGAAGAGAACACAGATACGCAGTATTTT.

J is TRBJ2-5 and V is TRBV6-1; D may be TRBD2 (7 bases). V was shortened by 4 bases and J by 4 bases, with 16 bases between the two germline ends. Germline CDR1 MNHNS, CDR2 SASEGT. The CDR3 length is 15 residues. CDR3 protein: CASSVNREGGETQYF. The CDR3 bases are TGTGCCAGCAGTGTTAACAGGGAGGGGGGAGAGACCCAGTACTTC.

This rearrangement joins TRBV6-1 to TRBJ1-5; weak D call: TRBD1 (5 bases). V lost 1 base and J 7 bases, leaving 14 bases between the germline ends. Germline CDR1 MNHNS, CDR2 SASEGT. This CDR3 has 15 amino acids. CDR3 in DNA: TGTGCCAGCAGTGAAGGGGGCAGTCGCATACAGCCCCAGCATTTT. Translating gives CASSEGGSRIQPQHF.

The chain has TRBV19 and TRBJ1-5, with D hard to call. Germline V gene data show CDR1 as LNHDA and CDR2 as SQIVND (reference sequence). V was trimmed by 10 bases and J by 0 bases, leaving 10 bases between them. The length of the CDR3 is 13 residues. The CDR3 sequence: CATQTYSNQPQHF. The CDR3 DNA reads TGTGCCACTCAGACTTATAGCAATCAGCCCCAGCATTTT.

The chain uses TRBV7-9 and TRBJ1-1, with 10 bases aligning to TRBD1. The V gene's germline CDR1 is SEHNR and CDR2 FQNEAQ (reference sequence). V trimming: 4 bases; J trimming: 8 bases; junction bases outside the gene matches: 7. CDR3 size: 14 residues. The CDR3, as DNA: TGTGCCAGCAGCTCCGGGACAGGGGCCCGGGAAGCTTTCTTT. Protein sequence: CASSSGTGAREAFF.

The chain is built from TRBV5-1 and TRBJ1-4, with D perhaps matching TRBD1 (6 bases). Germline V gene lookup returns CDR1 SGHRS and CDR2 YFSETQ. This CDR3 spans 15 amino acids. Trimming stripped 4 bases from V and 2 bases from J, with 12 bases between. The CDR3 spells CASSDPQGTNEKLFF. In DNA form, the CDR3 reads TGCGCCAGCAGCGACCCACAGGGTACTAATGAAAAACTGTTTTTT.

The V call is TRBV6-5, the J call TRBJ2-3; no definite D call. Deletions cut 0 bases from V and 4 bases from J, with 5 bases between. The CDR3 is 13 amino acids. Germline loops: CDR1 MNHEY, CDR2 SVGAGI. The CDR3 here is CASSYSLADTQYF. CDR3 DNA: TGTGCCAGCAGTTACTCCTTAGCAGATACGCAGTATTTT.

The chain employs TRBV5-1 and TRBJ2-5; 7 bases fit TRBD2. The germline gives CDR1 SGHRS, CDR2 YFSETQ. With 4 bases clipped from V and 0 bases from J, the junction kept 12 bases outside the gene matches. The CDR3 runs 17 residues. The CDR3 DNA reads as TGCGCCAGCAGCCCAGGACTAGAGACAGTGTACCAAGAGACCCAGTACTTC. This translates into CASSPGLETVYQETQYF.

In nucleotides, the CDR3 is TGTGCCAGCAGCGGCCCCAGGACAGGTAATACTGAAGCTTTCTTT. As protein: CASSGPRTGNTEAFF. The rearrangement links TRBV5-4 to TRBJ1-1; 7 bases align to TRBD1. This CDR3 spans 15 amino acids. V was clipped by 4 bases and J by 5 bases; unmatched bases: 11. The germline V gene has CDR1 SGHNT and CDR2 YYREEE (reference sequence).

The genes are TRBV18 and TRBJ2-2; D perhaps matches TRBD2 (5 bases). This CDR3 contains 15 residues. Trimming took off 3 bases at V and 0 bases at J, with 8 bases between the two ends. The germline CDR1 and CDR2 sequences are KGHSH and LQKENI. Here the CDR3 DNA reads TGTGCCAGCTCACCGGACTCATCGAACACCGGGGAGCTGTTTTTT. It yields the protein CASSPDSSNTGELFF.

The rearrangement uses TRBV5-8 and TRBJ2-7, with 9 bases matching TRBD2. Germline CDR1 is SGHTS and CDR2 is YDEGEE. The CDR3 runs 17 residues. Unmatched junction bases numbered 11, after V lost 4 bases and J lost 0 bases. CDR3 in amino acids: CASSEAPEAGGSYEQYF. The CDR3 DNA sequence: TGTGCCAGCAGCGAAGCTCCGGAAGCGGGAGGCTCCTACGAGCAGTACTTC. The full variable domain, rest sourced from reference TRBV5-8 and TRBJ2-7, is EAGVTQSPTHLIKTRGQQATLRCSPISGHTSVYWYQQALGLGLQFLLWYDEGEERNRGNFPPRFSGRQFPNYSSELNVNALELEDSALYLCASSEAPEAGGSYEQYFGPGTRLTVT.